This T cell receptor (beta chain) was recorded in a study of blood T cell repertoires in COVID-19. Generated by immunoSEQ multiplex PCR, the TCRdb table keeps only in-frame clones and is missing some. The sample has about 200,000 clones, 75% to 85% seen once. Germline V gene data show CDR1 as SNHLY and CDR2 as FYNNEI. Unmatched junction bases numbered 7, after V lost 3 bases and J lost 3 bases. This CDR3 comprises 16 residues. The rearrangement uses TRBV2 and TRBJ2-3; 9 bases fit TRBD2. The origin of this receptor is a human donor in a cohort sampled during active COVID-19. Sequenced input: peripheral blood. The CDR3 protein is CASSDGAGGPTDTQYF. For the CDR3, the DNA is TGTGCCAGCAGTGACGGGGCGGGAGGGCCAACAGATACGCAGTATTTT.